The present TCR beta chain was sequenced within a study of post-analysis software for immune sequencing data. Presence of unique molecular identifiers characterized the TCR beta cDNA libraries. TCRdb re-called the PCR reads through MiXCR, storing one row per CDR3 protein. The sample consists of approximately 660,000 distinct CDR3 sequences, around 60% of them appearing once. The specimen sequenced was blood. The TCR sequence derives from a girl aged 2-15 years with multiple sclerosis.

CDR3 in DNA: TGCAGCCCAACCCCGCGGGACAGCGAGAGTGAGCAGTTCTTC. This sequence encodes CSPTPRDSESEQFF. The V call is TRBV29-1, the J call TRBJ2-1; possibly TRBD1 for D (7 bases). CDR3 size: 14 residues. With 8 bases removed from V and 9 bases from J, the gap between germline ends came to 23 bases. Per the germline V gene, CDR1 is SQVTM and CDR2 is ANQGSEA.